This T cell receptor (beta chain) was observed in a study of metastatic and nonmetastatic thyroid tumors. Broader study findings: It was reportedly found that TCR beta diversity was significantly higher in malignant thyroid tumors than in benign nodules, a difference seen in both blood and tumor samples.

Study processing details: The study took CDR3 differences across clinicopathological groups and made a distant-metastasis classifier for papillary thyroid cancer from them. Through MiXCR, TCRdb re-clonotyped the PCR reads. The authors' filters were not applied to this entry. This table holds around 35,000 clones, approximately 18% found once. This clone occurred many times. The antigen is undetermined. Among the patients, none had received any treatment before thyroid surgery. This clonotype was sampled from a male donor with papillary thyroid cancer or a benign thyroid nodule (not recorded which). Some clones in this sample may be carry-over from other donors' samples. Sequenced sample: blood.

The CDR3 loop reads CASSFGGYNEQFF. The CDR3, as DNA: TGTGCCAGCAGCTTTGGGGGCTACAATGAGCAGTTCTTC. The J gene is TRBJ2-1, the V gene TRBV7-9; D assignment may be TRBD1 or TRBD2 (5 bases each). CDR1 SEHNR and CDR2 FQNEAQ come from the germline V gene (reference sequence). The CDR3 totals 13 residues. With 3 bases removed from V and 3 bases from J, the gap between germline ends came to 6 bases.